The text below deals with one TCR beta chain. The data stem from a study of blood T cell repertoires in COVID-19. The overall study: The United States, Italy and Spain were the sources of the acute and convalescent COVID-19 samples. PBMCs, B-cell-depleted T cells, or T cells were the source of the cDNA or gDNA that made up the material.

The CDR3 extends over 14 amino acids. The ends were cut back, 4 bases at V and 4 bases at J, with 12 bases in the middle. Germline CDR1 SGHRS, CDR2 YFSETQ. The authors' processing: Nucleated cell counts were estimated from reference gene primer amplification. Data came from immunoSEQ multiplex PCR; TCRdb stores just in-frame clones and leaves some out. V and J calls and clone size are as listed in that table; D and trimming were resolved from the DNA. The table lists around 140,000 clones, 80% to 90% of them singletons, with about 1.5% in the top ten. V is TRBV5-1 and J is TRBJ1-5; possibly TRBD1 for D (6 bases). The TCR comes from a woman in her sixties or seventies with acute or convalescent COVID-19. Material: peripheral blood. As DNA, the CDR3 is TGCGCCAGCAGCCCGGGACAACCGAATCAGCCCCAGCATTTT. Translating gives CASSPGQPNQPQHF.